This TCR beta chain is drawn from a study of shared clonotypes between healthy human individuals. Overall study results and limits: All-four-donor shared clonotypes had higher generation probabilities than non-shared clonotypes did.

Profiling relied on immunoSEQ multiplex PCR, and the TCRdb table lists in-frame clones only, not all of them. Of under 1,900,000 clones listed, 97% to 99% are singletons. Germline V gene data show CDR1 as SEHNR and CDR2 as FQNEAQ (reference sequence). The V gene lost 1 base and the J gene lost 1 base, with 8 bases spanning the gap. The CDR3 runs to 14 residues. Details on this clone: Its cognate antigen is unknown.

Material: naive CD4+ T cells sorted from blood. Subset here: CD45RA+ positively selected. The rearrangement joins TRBV7-9 to TRBJ2-7; TRBD2 might be the D (6 bases). The TCR originated in a man aged 25 to 40 in good health. Written as DNA, the CDR3 is TGTGCCAGCAGCTTAGGGGGGACTTCCTACGAGCAGTACTTC. Translating it yields CASSLGGTSYEQYF.